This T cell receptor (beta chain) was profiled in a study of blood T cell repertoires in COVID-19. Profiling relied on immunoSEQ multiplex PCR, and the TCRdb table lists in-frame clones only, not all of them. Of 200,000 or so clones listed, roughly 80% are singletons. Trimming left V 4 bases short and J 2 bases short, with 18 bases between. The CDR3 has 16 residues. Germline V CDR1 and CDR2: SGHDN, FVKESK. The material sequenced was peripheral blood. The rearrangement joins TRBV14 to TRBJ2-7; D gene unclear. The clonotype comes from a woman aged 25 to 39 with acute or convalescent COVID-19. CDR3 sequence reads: CASSLQLGSRPYEQYF. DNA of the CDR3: TGTGCCAGCAGCCTCCAGCTAGGTTCACGGCCCTACGAGCAGTACTTC.